The entry below gives a single T cell receptor beta chain sequence along with its context. Its target is not known. This entry is derived from a study of a mutant IDH1 vaccine in newly diagnosed glioma. Study background: Vaccination was launched 4-6 weeks after radiotherapy alone, or with temozolomide cycles. The earlier regimen, radiotherapy, temozolomide, or both, was most often both. Visit V12 was conducted at week 35 as the safety follow-up. Visit V13 came later, at week 47.

Per the germline V gene, CDR1 is LGHNT and CDR2 is FRNRAP. V was pared by 5 bases and J by 1 base, with 17 bases between. This CDR3 contains 16 residues. Measured with immunoSEQ multiplex PCR; TCRdb has only the in-frame clones, and not every one. The table has 50,000 or so clones, around 84% seen once. Regarding time point: week 47, end of study. Each vaccine dose was 300 ug of mutant IDH1 20-mer peptide, with topical imiquimod. New WHO grade 3 or 4 IDH1-mutant, ATRX-lost astrocytomas were present in all donors. Sequenced here: PBMCs, sampled from a glioma patient whose treatment included an IDH1 peptide vaccine. The TCR sequence derives from a woman aged 25 to 39 with glioma. Some clones in this sample may be carry-over from other donors' samples. The chain carries TRBV12-5 and TRBJ1-2; D not resolved. The CDR3: CASGTPKSWGNYGYTF. Here the CDR3 DNA reads TGTGCTAGTGGTACCCCGAAAAGCTGGGGTAACTATGGCTACACCTTC.